This TCR beta chain was obtained from a study of cytomegalovirus exposure and HLA in healthy donors. Whole-study results and caveats: Researchers catalogued approximately 170 TCR beta chains as cytomegalovirus-associated. TCR sequences were mostly rare, though some public TCRs occurred in many donors. It was found in a later analysis that first-cohort TCR clusters tended to co-occur in the 100 to 150 validation repertoires. Specificity for CMV antigens was confirmed in vitro for a few of the CMV-associated chains.

The CDR3 sequence is 19 residues long. Germline CDR1 is SGHRS and CDR2 is YFSETQ. Trimming cost V 2 bases and J 2 bases; bases outside gene matches: 8. Turning to this clone: Antigen: not known.

The data were produced by immunoSEQ multiplex PCR, yet TCRdb's version contains in-frame clones alone and is incomplete. This table has about 44,000 clones, roughly 93% appearing once. The chain employs TRBV5-1 and TRBJ2-1; TRBD2 matches at 15 bases. The TCR comes from a woman under 30 in good health and CMV-seronegative. Sequencing input: PBMCs. The CDR3: CASSFVRTSGRGTYNEQFF. As DNA, the CDR3 is TGCGCCAGCAGCTTTGTGAGGACTAGCGGGAGGGGCACCTACAATGAGCAGTTCTTC.